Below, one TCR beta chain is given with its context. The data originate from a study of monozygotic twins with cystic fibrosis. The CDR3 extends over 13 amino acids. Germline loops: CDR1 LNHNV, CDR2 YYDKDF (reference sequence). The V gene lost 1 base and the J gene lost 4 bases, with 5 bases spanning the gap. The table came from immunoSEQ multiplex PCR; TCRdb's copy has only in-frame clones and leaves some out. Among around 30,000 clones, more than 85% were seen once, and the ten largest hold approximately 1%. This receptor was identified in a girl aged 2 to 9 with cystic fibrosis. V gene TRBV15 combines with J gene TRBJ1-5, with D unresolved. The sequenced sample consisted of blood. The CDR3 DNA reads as TGTGCCACCAGCAGAGGAGGGAATCAGCCCCAGCATTTT. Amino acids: CATSRGGNQPQHF.